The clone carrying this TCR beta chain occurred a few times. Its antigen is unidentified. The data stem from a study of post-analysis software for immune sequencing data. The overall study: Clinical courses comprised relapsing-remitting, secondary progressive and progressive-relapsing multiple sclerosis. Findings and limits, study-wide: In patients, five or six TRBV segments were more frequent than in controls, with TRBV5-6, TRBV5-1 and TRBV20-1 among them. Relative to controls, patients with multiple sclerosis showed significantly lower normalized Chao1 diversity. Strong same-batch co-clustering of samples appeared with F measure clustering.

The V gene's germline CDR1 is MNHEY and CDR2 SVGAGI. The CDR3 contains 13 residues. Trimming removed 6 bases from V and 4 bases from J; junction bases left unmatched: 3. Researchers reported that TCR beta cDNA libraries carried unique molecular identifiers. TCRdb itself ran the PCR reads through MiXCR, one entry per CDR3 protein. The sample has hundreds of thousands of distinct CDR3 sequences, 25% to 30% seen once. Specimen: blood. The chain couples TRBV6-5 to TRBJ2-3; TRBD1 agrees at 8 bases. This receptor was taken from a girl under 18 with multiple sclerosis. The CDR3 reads CASRKTGADTQYF. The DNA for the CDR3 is TGTGCCAGCAGAAAGACAGGGGCAGATACGCAGTATTTT.